This T cell receptor (beta chain) is from a study of blood T cell repertoires in COVID-19. Study background: Sources were T cells, B-cell-depleted T cells, or PBMCs; the material itself was cDNA or gDNA.

Source study methods: How many nucleated cells were present was estimated from reference gene primer amplification. Method: immunoSEQ multiplex PCR; TCRdb's copy keeps in-frame clones and lacks some. The D gene and trimming were derived from the DNA, and the V and J assignments and clone size from that table. This table has 170,000 or so clones, around 90% appearing once. This CDR3 comprises 13 residues. V gave up 0 bases and J gave up 5 bases, with 5 bases separating them. Seattle patients were enrolled during active infection and followed longitudinally. This sequence originates from a man in his 60s with COVID-19, enrolled during active disease. V gene TRBV12-3 or TRBV12-4 combines with J gene TRBJ1-5; D gene ambiguous. Source material: peripheral blood. The CDR3 nucleotides read TGTGCCAGCAGTTTAGCTGAGGATCAGCCCCAGCATTTT. Its translation is CASSLAEDQPQHF.